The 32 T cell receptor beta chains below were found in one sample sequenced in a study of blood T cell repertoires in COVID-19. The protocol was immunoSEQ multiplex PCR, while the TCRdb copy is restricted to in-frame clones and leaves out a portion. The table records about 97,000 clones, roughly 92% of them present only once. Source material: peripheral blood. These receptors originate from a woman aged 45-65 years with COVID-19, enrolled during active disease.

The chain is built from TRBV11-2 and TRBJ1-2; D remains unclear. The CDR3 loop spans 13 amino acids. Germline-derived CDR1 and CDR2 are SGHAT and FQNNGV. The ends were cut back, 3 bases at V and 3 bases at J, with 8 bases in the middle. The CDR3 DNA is TGTGCCAGCAGCTTGGAGAGGGACTATGGCTACACCTTC. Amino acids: CASSLERDYGYTF.

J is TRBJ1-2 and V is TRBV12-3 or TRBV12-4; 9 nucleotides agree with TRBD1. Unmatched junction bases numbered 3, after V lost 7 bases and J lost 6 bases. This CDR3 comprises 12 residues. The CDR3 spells CASNGQGNGYTF. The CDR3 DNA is TGTGCCAGCAATGGACAGGGGAATGGCTACACCTTC.

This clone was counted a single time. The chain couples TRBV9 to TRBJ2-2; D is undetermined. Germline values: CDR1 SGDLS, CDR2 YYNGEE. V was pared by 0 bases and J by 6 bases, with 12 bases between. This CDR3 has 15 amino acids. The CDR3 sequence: CASSVAPLTSGELFF. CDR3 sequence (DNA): TGTGCCAGCAGCGTAGCCCCCCTCACATCCGGGGAGCTGTTTTTT.

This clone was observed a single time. The CDR3 protein is CATSDHMTDTQYF. CDR3 DNA sequence: TGTGCCACCAGTGACCACATGACAGATACGCAGTATTTT. This chain joins TRBV24-1 and TRBJ2-3, with unresolved D. Trimming removed 4 bases at V and 3 bases at J, with 7 bases between. The V gene's germline CDR1 is KGHDR and CDR2 SFDVKD. The CDR3 loop spans 13 amino acids.

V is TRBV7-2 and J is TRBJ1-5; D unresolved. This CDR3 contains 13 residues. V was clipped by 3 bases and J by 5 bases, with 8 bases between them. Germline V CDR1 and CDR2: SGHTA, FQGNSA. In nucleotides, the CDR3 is TGTGCCAGCAGCTTGAGGGCCGATCAGCCCCAGCATTTT. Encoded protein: CASSLRADQPQHF. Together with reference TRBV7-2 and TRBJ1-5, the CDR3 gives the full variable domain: GAGVSQSPSNKVTEKGKDVELRCDPISGHTALYWYRQSLGQGLEFLIYFQGNSAPDKSGLPSDRFSAERTGGSVSTLTIQRTQQEDSAVYLCASSLRADQPQHFGDGTRLSIL.

The CDR3 DNA follows: TGTGCCAGCAGTTACAACCGGGACAGGGGAATAATCAATCAGCCCCAGCATTTT. Its translation is CASSYNRDRGIINQPQHF. V gene TRBV6-2 or TRBV6-3 combines with J gene TRBJ1-5, with 10 bases identical to TRBD1. V lost 2 bases and J lost 3; bases outside the gene matches: 10. Germline V gene sequence: CDR1 MNHEY, CDR2 SVGEGT. The CDR3 contains 18 residues.

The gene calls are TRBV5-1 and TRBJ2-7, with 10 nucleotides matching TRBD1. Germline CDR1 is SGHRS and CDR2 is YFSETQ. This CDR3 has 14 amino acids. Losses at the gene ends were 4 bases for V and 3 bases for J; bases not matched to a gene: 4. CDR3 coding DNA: TGCGCCAGCAGCCGGACAGGGGGAATCTACGAGCAGTACTTC. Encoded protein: CASSRTGGIYEQYF.

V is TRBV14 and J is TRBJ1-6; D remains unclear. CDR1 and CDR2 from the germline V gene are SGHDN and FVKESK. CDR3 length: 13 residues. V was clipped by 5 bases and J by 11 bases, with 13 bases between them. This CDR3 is CASSGHPRTPLHF. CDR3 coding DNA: TGTGCCAGCAGCGGGCACCCCAGGACACCCCTCCACTTT.

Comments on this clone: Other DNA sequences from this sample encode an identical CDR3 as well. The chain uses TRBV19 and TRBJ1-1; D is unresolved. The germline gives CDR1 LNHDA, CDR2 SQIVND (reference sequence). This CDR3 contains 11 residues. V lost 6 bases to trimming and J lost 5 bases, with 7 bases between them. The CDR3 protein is CASSRETEAFF. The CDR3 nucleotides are TGTGCCAGTAGCCGGGAGACTGAAGCTTTCTTT. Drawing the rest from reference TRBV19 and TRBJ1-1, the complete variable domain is DGGITQSPKYLFRKEGQNVTLSCEQNLNHDAMYWYRQDPGQGLRLIYYSQIVNDFQKGDIAEGYSVSREKKESFPLTVTSAQKNPTAFYLCASSRETEAFFGQGTRLTVV.

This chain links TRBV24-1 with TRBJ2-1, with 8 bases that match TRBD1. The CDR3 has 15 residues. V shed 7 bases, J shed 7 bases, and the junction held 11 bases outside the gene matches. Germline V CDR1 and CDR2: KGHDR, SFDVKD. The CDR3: CATSPSGGSGNEQFF. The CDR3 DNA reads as TGTGCCACCAGCCCCTCAGGGGGCAGTGGGAATGAGCAGTTCTTC.

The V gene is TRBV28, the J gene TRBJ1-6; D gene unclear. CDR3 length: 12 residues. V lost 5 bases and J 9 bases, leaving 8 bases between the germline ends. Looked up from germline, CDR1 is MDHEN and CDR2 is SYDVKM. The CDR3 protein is CASSPRGSPLHF. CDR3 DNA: TGTGCCAGCAGTCCTCGGGGTTCACCCCTCCACTTT.

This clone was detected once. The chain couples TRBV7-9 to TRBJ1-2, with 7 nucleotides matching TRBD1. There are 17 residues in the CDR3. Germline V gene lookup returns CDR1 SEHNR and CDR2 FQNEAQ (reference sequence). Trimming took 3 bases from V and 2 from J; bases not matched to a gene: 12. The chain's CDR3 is CASSLGLQGTSNYGYTF. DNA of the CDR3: TGTGCCAGCAGCTTGGGGTTACAGGGGACCTCCAACTATGGCTACACCTTC.

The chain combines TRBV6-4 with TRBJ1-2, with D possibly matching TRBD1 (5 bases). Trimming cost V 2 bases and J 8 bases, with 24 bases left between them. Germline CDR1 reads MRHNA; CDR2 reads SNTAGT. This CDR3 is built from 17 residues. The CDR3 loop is CASSDPKPDGGSWGYTF. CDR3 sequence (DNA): TGTGCCAGCAGTGACCCTAAACCGGACGGGGGAAGTTGGGGCTACACCTTC.

The CDR3 region has the DNA TGTGCCAGCAGCCAGACTAATGGCGGGGGGGAGCAGTTCTTC. This encodes CASSQTNGGGEQFF. This chain uses TRBV7-6 with TRBJ2-1; 8 bases fit TRBD2. Germline assignment: CDR1 SGHVS and CDR2 FNYEAQ. The CDR3 runs to 14 residues. After removal of 5 bases from V and 10 bases from J, the junction contained 10 bases not matched to a gene.

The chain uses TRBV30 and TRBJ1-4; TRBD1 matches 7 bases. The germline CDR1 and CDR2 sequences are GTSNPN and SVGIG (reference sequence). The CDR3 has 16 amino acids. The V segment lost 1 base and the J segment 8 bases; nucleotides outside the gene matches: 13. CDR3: CAWSARTGVANEKLFF. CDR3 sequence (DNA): TGTGCCTGGAGTGCCCGAACAGGGGTCGCGAACGAAAAACTGTTTTTT. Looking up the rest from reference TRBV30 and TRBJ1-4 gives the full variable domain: SQTIHQWPATLVQPVGSPLSLECTVEGTSNPNLYWYRQAAGRGLQLLFYSVGIGQISSEVPQNLSASRPQDRQFILSSKKLLLSDSGFYLCAWSARTGVANEKLFFGSGTQLSVL.

The CDR3 DNA follows: TGCGCCAGCAGCTTGGATGGGCAGAACACTGAAGCTTTCTTT. Translation: CASSLDGQNTEAFF. This rearrangement joins TRBV5-1 to TRBJ1-1; unclear D gene. This CDR3 is 14 amino acids long. Trimming left V 0 bases short and J 1 base short, with 7 bases between. Per the germline V gene, CDR1 is SGHRS and CDR2 is YFSETQ.

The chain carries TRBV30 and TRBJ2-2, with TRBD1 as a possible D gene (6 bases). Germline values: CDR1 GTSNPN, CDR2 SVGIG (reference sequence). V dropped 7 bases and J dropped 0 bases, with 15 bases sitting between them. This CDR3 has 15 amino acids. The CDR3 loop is CALRAGVTNTGELFF. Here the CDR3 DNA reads TGTGCCTTAAGGGCAGGGGTTACGAACACCGGGGAGCTGTTTTTT. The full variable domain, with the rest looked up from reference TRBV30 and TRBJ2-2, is SQTIHQWPATLVQPVGSPLSLECTVEGTSNPNLYWYRQAAGRGLQLLFYSVGIGQISSEVPQNLSASRPQDRQFILSSKKLLLSDSGFYLCALRAGVTNTGELFFGEGSRLTVL.

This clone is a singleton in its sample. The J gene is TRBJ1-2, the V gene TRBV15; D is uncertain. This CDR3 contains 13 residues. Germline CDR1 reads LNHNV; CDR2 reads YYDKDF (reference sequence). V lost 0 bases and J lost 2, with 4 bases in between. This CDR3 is CATSRDINYGYTF. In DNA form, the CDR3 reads TGTGCCACCAGCAGAGACATCAACTATGGCTACACCTTC.

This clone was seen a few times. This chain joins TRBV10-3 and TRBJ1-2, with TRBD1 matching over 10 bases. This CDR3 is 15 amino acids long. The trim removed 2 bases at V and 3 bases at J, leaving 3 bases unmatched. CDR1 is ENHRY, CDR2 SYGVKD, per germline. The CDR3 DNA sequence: TGTGCCATCAGTGAGAGGACAGGGGGAGACTATGGCTACACCTTC. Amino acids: CAISERTGGDYGYTF.

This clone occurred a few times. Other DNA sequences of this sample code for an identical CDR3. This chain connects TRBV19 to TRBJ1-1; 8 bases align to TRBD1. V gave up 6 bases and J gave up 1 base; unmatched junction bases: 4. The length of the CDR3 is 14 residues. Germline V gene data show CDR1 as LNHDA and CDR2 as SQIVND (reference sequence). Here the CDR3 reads CASSVQGANTEAFF. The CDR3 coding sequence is TGTGCCAGTAGCGTCCAGGGGGCGAACACTGAAGCTTTCTTT.

The CDR3 here is CASSFWGFAEAFF. The CDR3 bases are TGTGCCAGCAGTTTTTGGGGCTTCGCTGAAGCTTTCTTT. J is TRBJ1-1 and V is TRBV6-2 or TRBV6-3, with D perhaps matching TRBD1 (5 bases). The CDR3 runs to 13 residues. The germline gives CDR1 MNHEY, CDR2 SVGEGT. V shed 4 bases and J shed 6 bases, with 12 bases lying between them.

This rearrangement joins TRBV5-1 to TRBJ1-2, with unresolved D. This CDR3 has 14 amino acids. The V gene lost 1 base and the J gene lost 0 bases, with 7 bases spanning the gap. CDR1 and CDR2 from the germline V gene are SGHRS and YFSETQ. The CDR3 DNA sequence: TGCGCCAGCAGCTTGACCCCAGCTAACTATGGCTACACCTTC. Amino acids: CASSLTPANYGYTF.

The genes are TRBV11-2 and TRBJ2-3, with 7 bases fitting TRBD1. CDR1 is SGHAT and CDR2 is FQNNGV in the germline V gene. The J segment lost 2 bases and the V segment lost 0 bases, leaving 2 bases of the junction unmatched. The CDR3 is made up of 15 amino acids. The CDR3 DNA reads TGTGCCAGCAGCTTAGACAGGGGGTTCACAGATACGCAGTATTTT. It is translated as CASSLDRGFTDTQYF.

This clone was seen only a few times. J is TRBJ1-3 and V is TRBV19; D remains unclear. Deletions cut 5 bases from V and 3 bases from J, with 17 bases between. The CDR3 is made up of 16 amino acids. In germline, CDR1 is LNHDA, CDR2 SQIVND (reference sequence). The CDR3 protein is CASSPTSPGGGNTIYF. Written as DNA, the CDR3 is TGTGCCAGTAGTCCAACTTCACCCGGAGGTGGAAACACCATATATTTT.

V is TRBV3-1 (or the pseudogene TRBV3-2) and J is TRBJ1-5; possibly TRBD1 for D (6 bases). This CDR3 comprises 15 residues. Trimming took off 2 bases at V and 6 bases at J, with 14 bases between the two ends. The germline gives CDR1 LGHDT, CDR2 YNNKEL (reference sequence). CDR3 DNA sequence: TGTGCCAGCAGCCAAACGGGGGGCTGGGGTCAGCCCCAGCATTTT. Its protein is CASSQTGGWGQPQHF.

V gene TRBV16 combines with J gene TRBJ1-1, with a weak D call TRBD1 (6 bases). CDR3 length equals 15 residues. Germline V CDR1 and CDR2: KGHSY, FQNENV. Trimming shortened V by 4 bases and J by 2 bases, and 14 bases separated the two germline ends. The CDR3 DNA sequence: TGTGCCAGCAGCCCAAGGATCAGGGGAAACACTGAAGCTTTCTTT. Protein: CASSPRIRGNTEAFF.

The CDR3 region has the DNA TGTGCCAGCAGCACGGAGGACCGTCCACACTATGGCTACACCTTC. Protein sequence: CASSTEDRPHYGYTF. The chain couples TRBV11-2 to TRBJ1-2; unclear D gene. The germline CDR1 and CDR2 sequences are SGHAT and FQNNGV. Trimming shortened V by 5 bases and J by 3 bases, and 16 bases separated the two germline ends. The CDR3 runs 15 residues.

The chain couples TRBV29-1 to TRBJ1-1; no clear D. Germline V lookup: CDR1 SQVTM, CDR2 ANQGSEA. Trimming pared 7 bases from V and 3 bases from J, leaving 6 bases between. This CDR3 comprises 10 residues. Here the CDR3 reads CSASDTEAFF. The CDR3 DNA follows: TGCAGCGCCTCCGACACTGAAGCTTTCTTT.

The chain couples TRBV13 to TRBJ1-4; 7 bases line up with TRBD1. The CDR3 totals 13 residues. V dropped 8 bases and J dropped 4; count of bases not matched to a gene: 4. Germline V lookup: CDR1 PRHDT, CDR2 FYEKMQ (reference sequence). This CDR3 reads CASGTVINEKLFF. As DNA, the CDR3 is TGTGCCAGCGGGACAGTGATTAATGAAAAACTGTTTTTT.

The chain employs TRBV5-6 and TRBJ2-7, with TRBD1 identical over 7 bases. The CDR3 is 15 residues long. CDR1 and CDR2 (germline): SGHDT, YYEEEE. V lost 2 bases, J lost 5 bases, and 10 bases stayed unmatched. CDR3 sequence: CASSFVIQGYDEQYV. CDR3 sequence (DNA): TGTGCCAGCAGCTTCGTTATACAGGGGTATGACGAGCAGTACGTC.

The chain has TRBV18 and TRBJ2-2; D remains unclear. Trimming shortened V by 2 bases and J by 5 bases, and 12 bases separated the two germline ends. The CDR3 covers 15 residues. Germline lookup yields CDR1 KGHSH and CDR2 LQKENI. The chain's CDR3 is CASSPVGGSTGELFF. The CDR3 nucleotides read TGTGCCAGCTCACCAGTAGGCGGATCAACCGGGGAGCTGTTTTTT.

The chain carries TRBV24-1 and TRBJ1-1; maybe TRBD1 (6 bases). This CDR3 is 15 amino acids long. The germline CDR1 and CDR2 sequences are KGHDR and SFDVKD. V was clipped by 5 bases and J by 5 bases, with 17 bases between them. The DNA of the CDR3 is TGTGCCACCAGTGGCGGGTCACAGGGATGGACTGAAGCTTTCTTT. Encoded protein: CATSGGSQGWTEAFF.